This T cell receptor (beta chain) was recovered during a study of OX40 agonist ivuxolimab in advanced cancers. Sequencing used immunoSEQ multiplex PCR; TCRdb keeps in-frame clones, though not all of them. This sample has some 34,000 clones, with around 90% found just once. V dropped 11 bases and J dropped 0 bases, with 6 bases sitting between them. This CDR3 comprises 11 residues. Germline V CDR1 and CDR2: MNHEY, SVGAGI. Individuals having autoimmune disease history or systemic immunosuppression were not enrolled. On cycle 4 day 1 and cycle 7 day 1, as well as at baseline, blood was sampled. The receptor was isolated from an adult with an advanced solid tumor such as melanoma, head and neck, liver or kidney cancer. The material was CD4+ or CD8+ T cells sorted from blood, obtained in a trial of the OX40 agonist ivuxolimab. The rearrangement links TRBV6-5 to TRBJ2-3; D remains unclear. CDR3 in DNA: TGTGCCGCTCGGAGCACAGATACGCAGTATTTT. Its protein is CAARSTDTQYF.